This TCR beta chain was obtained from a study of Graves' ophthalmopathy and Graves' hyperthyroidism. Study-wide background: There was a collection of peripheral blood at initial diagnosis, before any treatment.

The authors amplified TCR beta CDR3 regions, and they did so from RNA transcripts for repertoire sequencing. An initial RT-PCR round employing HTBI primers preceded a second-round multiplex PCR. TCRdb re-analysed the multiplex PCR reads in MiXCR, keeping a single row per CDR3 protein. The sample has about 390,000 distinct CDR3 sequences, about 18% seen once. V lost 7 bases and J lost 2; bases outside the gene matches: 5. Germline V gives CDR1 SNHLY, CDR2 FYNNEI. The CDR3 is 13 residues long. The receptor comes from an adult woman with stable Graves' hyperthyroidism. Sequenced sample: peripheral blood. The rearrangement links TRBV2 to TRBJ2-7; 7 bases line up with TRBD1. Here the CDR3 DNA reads TGTGCCAGCAACCCAGGGGGTACCTACGAGCAGTACTTC. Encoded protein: CASNPGGTYEQYF.